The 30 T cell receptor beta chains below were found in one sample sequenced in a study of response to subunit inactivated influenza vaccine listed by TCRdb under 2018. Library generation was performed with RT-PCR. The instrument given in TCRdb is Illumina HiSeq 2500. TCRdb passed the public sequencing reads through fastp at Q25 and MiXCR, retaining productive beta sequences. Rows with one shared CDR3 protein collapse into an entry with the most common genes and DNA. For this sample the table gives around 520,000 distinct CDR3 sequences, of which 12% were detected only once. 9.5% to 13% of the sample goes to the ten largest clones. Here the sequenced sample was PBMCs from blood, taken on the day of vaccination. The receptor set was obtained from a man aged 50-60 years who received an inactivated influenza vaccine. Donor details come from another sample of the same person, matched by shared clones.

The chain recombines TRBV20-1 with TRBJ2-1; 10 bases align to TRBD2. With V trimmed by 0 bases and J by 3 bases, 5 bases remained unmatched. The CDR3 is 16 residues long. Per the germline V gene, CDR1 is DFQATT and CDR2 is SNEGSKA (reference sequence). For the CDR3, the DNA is TGCAGTGCTAGAGATCGGACTAGCGGCTACTACAATGAGCAGTTCTTC. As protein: CSARDRTSGYYNEQFF.

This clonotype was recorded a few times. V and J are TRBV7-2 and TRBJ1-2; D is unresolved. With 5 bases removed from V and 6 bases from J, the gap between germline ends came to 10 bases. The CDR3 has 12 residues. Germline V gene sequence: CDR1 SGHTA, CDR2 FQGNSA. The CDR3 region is CASSINKNGYTF. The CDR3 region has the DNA TGTGCCAGCAGCATCAATAAAAATGGCTACACCTTC.

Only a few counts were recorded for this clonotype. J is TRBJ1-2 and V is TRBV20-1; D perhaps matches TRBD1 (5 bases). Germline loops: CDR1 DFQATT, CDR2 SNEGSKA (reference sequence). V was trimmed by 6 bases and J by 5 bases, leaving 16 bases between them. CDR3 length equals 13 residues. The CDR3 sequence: CSARDLGQYGYTF. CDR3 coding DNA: TGCAGTGCAAGGGACCTAGGTCAATATGGCTACACCTTC.

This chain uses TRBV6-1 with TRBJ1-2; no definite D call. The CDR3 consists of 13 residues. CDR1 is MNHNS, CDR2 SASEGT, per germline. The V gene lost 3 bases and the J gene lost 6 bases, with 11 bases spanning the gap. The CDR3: CASSELLRDGYTF. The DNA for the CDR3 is TGTGCCAGCAGTGAGTTATTGAGGGATGGCTACACCTTC.

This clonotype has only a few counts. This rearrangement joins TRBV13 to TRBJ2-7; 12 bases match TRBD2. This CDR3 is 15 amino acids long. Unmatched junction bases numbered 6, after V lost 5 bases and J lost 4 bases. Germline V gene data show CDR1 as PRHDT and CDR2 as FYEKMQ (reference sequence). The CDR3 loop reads CASSPSGGAMYEQYF. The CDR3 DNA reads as TGTGCCAGCAGCCCTAGCGGGGGGGCGATGTACGAGCAGTACTTC. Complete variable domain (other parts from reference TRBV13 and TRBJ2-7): AAGVIQSPRHLIKEKRETATLKCYPIPRHDTVYWYQQGPGQDPQFLISFYEKMQSDKGSIPDRFSAQQFSDYHSELNMSSLELGDSALYFCASSPSGGAMYEQYFGPGTRLTVT.

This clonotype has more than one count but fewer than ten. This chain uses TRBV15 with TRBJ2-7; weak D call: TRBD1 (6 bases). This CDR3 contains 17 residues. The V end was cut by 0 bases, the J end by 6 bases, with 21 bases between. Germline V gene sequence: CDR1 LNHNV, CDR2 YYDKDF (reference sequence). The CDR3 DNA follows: TGTGCCACCAGCAGAGAGGATAGAGGCAGGGGCAAGGTCGAGCAGTACTTC. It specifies CATSREDRGRGKVEQYF.

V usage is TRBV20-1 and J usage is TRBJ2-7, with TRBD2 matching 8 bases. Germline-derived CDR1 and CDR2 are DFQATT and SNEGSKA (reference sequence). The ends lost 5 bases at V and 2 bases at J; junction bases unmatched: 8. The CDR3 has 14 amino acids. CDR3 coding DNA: TGCAGTGCTCTGACTAGCGCCCGACCCTACGAGCAGTACTTC. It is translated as CSALTSARPYEQYF.

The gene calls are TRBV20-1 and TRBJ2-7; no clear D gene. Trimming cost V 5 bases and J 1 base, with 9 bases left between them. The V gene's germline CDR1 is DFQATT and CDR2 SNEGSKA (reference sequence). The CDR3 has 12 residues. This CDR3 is CSAAYPSYEQYF. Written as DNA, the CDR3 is TGCAGTGCTGCGTACCCATCCTACGAGCAGTACTTC.

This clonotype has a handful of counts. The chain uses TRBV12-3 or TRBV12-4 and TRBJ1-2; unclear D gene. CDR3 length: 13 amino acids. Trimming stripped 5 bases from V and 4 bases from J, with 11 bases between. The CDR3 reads CASSKEGIYGYTF. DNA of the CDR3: TGTGCCAGCAGTAAGGAAGGGATCTATGGCTACACCTTC.

CDR3 nucleotide sequence: TGTGCCAGCAAAACGACGGCTAGCGGGATATCTGGTACGCAGTATTTT. Translated, it gives CASKTTASGISGTQYF. The chain uses TRBV11-1 and TRBJ2-3, with 9 bases aligning to TRBD2. The ends lost 7 bases at V and 8 bases at J; junction bases unmatched: 16. Germline assignment: CDR1 SGHAT and CDR2 FQDESV (reference sequence). The CDR3 is 16 residues long.

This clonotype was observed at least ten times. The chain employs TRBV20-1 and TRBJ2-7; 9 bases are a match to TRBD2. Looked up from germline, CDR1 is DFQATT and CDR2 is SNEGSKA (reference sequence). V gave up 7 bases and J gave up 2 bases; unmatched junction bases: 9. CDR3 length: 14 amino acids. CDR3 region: CSVTGLAVAYEQYF. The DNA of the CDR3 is TGCAGTGTAACGGGACTAGCCGTCGCCTACGAGCAGTACTTC.

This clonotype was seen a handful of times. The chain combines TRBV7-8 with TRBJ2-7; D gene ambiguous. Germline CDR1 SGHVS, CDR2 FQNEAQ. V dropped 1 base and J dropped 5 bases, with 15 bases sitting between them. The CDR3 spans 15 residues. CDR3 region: CASSLGPARTHEQYF. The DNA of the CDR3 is TGTGCCAGCAGCTTAGGCCCGGCACGAACCCACGAGCAGTACTTC.

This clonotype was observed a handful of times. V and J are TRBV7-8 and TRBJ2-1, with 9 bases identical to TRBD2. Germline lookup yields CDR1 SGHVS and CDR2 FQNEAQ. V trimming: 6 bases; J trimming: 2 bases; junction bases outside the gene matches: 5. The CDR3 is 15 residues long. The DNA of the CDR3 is TGTGCCAGCAGGCAAGCGGGGGGAGCCTACAATGAGCAGTTCTTC. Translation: CASRQAGGAYNEQFF.

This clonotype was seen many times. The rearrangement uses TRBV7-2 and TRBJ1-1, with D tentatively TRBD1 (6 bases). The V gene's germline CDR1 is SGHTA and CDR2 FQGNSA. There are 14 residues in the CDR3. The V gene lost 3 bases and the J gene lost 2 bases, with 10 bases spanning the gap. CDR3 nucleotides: TGTGCCAGCAGCTTCGGGACACCAAACACTGAAGCTTTCTTT. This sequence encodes CASSFGTPNTEAFF.

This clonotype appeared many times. The chain's CDR3 is CASSLGNLNEQYF. DNA for the CDR3: TGCGCCAGCAGCTTGGGCAACCTTAACGAGCAGTACTTC. The gene calls are TRBV5-1 and TRBJ2-7, with unresolved D. The germline V gene has CDR1 SGHRS and CDR2 YFSETQ. The V end was cut by 0 bases, the J end by 5 bases, with 9 bases between. The CDR3 loop spans 13 amino acids.

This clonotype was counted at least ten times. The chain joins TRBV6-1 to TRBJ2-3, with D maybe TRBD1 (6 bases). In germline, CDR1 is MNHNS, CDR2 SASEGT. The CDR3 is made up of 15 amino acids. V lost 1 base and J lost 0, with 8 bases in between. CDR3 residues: CASSEVGGSTDTQYF. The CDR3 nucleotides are TGTGCCAGCAGTGAAGTAGGGGGAAGCACAGATACGCAGTATTTT.

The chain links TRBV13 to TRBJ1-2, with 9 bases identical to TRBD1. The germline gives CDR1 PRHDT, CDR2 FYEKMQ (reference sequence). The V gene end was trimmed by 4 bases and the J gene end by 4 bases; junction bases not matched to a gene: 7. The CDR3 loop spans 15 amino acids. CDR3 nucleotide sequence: TGTGCCAGCAGCTCAGGAAAACAGGGGGCCTATGGCTACACCTTC. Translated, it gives CASSSGKQGAYGYTF.

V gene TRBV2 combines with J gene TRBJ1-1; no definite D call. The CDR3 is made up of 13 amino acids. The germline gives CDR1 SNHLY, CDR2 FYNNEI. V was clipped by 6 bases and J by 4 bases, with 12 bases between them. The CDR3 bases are TGTGCCAGCAGGGCTGGACGGCTCACTGAAGCTTTCTTT. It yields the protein CASRAGRLTEAFF.

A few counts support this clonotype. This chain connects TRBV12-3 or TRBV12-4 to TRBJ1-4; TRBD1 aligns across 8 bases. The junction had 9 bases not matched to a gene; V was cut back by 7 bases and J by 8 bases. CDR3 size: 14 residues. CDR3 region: CASTPQGAYEKLFF. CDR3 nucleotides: TGTGCCAGCACCCCCCAGGGGGCTTACGAAAAACTGTTTTTT.

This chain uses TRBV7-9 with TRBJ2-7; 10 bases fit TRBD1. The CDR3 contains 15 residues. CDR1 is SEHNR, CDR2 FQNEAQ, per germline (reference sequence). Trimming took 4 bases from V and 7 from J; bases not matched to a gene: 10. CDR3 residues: CASSSDRGDPGEQYF. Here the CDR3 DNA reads TGTGCCAGCAGCTCGGACAGGGGGGATCCGGGGGAGCAGTACTTC.

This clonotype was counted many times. In nucleotides, the CDR3 is TGTGCCAGTCAGGAGAGCGGGCCAACCTACAATGAGCAGTTCTTC. Its protein is CASQESGPTYNEQFF. V gene TRBV6-1 combines with J gene TRBJ2-1; a weak D match, TRBD2 (6 bases). V lost 9 bases, J lost 2 bases, and 17 bases lay in between. This CDR3 has 15 amino acids. From germline, CDR1 is MNHNS and CDR2 SASEGT.

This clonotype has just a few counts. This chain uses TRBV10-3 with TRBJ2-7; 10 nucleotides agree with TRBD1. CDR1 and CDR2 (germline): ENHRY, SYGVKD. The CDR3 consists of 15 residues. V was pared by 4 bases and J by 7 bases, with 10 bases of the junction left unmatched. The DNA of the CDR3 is TGTGCCATCAGTGTGGGGACAGGGGAACCCTGGGAGCAGTACTTC. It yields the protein CAISVGTGEPWEQYF.

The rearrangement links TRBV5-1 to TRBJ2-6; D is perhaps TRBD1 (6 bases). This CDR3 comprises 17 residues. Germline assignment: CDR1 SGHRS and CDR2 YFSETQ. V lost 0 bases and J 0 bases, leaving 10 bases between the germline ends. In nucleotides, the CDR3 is TGCGCCAGCAGCTTGGGGGTACAGGGCTCTGGGGCCAACGTCCTGACTTTC. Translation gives CASSLGVQGSGANVLTF.

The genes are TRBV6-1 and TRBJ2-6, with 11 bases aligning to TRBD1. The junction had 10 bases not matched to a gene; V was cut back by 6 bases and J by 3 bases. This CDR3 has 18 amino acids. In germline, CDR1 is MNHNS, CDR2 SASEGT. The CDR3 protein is CASRRTGTGGFGANVLTF. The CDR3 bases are TGTGCCAGCAGGCGAACCGGGACAGGGGGTTTTGGGGCCAACGTCCTGACTTTC.

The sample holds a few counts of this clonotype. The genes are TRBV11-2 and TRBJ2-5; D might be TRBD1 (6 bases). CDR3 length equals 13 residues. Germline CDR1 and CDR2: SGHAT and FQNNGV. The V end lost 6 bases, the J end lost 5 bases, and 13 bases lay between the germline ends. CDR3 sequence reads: CASRPQGEETQYF. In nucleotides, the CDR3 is TGTGCCAGCAGACCACAGGGAGAGGAGACCCAGTACTTC.

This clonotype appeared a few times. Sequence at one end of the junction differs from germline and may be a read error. As DNA, the CDR3 is TGTGCCAGCAGAGAAGGACTAGCGGGATTGAACGAGCAGTACTTC. Residues: CASREGLAGLNEQYF. This chain links TRBV2 with TRBJ2-7; 12 bases map to TRBD2. The germline V gene encodes CDR1 SNHLY and CDR2 FYNNEI. The length of the CDR3 is 15 residues.

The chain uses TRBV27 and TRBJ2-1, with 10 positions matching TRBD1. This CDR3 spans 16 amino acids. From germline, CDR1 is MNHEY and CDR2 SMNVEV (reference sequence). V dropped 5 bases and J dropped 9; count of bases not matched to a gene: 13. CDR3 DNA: TGTGCCAGCAGTCCCTCGGGGGACAGGGGAGGATCTGAGCAGTTCTTC. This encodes CASSPSGDRGGSEQFF.

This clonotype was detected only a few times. The CDR3 region is CASSFDLGGGPQETQYF. As DNA, the CDR3 is TGTGCCAGCAGTTTCGATTTAGGCGGGGGGCCACAAGAGACCCAGTACTTC. This chain links TRBV28 with TRBJ2-5, with TRBD2 matching 8 bases. CDR1 and CDR2 (germline): MDHEN, SYDVKM. After removal of 3 bases from V and 2 bases from J, the junction contained 11 bases not matched to a gene. There are 17 residues in the CDR3.

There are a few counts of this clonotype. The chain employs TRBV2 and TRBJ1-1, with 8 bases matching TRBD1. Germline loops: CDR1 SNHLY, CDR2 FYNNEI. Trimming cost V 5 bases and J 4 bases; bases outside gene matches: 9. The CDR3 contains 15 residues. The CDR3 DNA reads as TGTGCCAGCAGTATGATGGACAGGGCGGGCACTGAAGCTTTCTTT. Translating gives CASSMMDRAGTEAFF.

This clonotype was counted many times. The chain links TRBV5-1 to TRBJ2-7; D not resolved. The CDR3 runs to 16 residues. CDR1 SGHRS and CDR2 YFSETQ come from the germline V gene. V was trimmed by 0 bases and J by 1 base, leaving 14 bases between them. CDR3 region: CASSLGPHPISYEQYF. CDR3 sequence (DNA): TGCGCCAGCAGCTTGGGGCCCCACCCAATTTCCTACGAGCAGTACTTC. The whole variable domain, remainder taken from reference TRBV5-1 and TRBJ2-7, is KAGVTQTPRYLIKTRGQQVTLSCSPISGHRSVSWYQQTPGQGLQFLFEYFSETQRNKGNFPGRFSGRQFSNSRSEMNVSTLELGDSALYLCASSLGPHPISYEQYFGPGTRLTVT.